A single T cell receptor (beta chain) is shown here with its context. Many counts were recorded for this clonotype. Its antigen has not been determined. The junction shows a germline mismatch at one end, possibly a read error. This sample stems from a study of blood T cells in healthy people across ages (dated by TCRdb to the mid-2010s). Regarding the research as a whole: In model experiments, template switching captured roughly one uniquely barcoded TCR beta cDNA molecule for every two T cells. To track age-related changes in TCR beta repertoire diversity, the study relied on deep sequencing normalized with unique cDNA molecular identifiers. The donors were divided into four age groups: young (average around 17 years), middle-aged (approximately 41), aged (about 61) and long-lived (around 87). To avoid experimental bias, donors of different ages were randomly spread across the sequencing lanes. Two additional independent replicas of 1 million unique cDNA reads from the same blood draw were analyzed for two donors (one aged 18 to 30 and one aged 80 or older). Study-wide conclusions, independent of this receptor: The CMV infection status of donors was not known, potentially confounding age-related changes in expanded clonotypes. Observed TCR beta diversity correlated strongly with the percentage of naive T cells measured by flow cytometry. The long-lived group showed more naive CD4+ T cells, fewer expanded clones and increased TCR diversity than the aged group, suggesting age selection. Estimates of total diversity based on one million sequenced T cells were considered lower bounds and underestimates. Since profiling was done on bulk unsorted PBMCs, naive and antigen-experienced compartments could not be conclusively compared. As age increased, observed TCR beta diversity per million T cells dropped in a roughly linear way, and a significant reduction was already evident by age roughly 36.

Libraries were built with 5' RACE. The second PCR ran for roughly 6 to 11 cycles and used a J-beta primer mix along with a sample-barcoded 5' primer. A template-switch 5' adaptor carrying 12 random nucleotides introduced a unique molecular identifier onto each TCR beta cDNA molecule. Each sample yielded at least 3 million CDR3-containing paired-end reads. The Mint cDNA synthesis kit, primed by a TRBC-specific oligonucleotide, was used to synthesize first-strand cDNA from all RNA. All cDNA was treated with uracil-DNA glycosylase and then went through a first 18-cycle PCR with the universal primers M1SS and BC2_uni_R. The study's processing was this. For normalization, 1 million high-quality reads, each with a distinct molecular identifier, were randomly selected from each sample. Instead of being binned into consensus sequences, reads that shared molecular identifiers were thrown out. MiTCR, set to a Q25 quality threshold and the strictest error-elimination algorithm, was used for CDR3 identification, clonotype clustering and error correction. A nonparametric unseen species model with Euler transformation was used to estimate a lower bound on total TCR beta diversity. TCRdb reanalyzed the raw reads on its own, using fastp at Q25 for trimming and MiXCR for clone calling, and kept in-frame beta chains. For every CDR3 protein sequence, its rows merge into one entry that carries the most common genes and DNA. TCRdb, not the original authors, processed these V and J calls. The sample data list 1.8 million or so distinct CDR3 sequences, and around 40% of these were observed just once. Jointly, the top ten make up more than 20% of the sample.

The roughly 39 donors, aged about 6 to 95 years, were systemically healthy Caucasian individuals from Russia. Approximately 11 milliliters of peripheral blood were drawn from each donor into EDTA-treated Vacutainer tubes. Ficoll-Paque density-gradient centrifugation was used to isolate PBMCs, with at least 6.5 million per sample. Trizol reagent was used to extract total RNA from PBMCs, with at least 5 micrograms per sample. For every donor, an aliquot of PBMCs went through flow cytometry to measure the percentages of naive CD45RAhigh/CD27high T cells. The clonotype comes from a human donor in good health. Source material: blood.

Read as DNA, the sequence is TGTGCCAGCAGCTTGGGGTTGGGTGGCTACACCTTC. Translated, it gives CASSLGLGGYTF. Here the chain combines TRBV5-1 and TRBJ1-2; no confident D gene assignment can be made. The germline V gene gives CDR1 as SGHRS and CDR2 as YFSETQ. From the cysteine through the phenylalanine, the CDR3 covers 12 amino acids. The kept DNA is CDR3 alone, 36 bases in frame from the first base.